The present T cell receptor beta chain was sequenced within a study of CD8 T cells in Susac syndrome (dated by TCRdb to about 2019). Context from the whole study: The study used repertoire sequencing to test whether antigen drove CD8+ T cell activation and differentiation in Susac syndrome. What the study reported, not specific to this receptor: The number of individuals in the TCR sequencing and HLA analysis was acknowledged as relatively small.

High-throughput TCR beta sequencing profiled peripheral blood CD8+ and CD4+ T cells from healthy donors, Susac syndrome patients and multiple sclerosis patients. The multiple sclerosis controls were treatment-naive patients whose relapsing-remitting disease, either stable or active, fulfilled the revised McDonald criteria. Bulk CD8+ and CD4+ T cells were purified by magnetic negative isolation, whereas CD8+ TEMRA cells were enriched by FACS. Blood was drawn into EDTA tubes, processed within 24 hours, and PBMCs were isolated by density gradient centrifugation. PBMCs destined for TCR sequencing were cryopreserved in liquid nitrogen and later thawed in a 37 °C water bath. The sorted or isolated CD4+, CD8+ and CD8+ TEMRA cells reached a purity of at least 90%. RNA was extracted with the RNeasy kit and roughly 0.45 to 1 ug was reverse transcribed using random hexamers. TCR beta CDR3 regions were amplified with the immunoSEQ multiplex PCR assay covering 54 Vbeta and 13 Jbeta segments. To correct PCR amplification bias, a synthetic template baseline was used for both primer optimization and computational correction. In the original analysis: Reads were annotated to V, D and J genes per IMGT and analyzed with immunoSEQ Analyzer, keeping only productive sequences. To calculate clonality, Shannon entropy was normalized by log2 of the number of productive unique sequences and then subtracted from one. For each patient and control, public and private clones were evaluated within the 100 most prevalent clones. Clones were defined as Susac-specific when absent from the healthy and MS cohorts, from over a thousand published viral clones and from other ImmuneACCESS disease sequences. The public reads were reprocessed in TCRdb via fastp at Q25 and MiXCR, keeping in-frame beta chains. Each entry is one CDR3 protein sequence, shown with its most common DNA and genes. The authors' filters were not applied to this entry. This sample holds around 200,000 distinct CDR3 sequences; approximately 95% were observed only once. The ten largest clones capture 0.082% of the sample.

Sequences SGHRS (CDR1) and YFSETQ (CDR2) are obtained from the germline V gene. The V end loses 4 bases and the J end loses 7 bases, and a stretch of 15 bases separates them. The CDR3 numbers 14 residues from cysteine through phenylalanine. Kept here is only the CDR3 DNA, which spans 42 bases and is read in frame from base 1. Notes on this clonotype: The target of this receptor is not known. There are no base qualities to consult, and no much larger clone falls within one base.

The source is a human donor with multiple sclerosis. The chain was built from TRBV5-1 and TRBJ2-1; TRBD1 is possibly the D segment (5 matching bases). Sample: CD4+ T cells from PBMCs. The DNA sequence follows: TGCGCCAGCAGCCGTTCCAGGGATGTGAATGAGCAGTTCTTC. The resulting protein is CASSRSRDVNEQFF.